The source of this T cell receptor beta chain is a study of T-cell memory formation after mild COVID-19. Whole-study context: Largely donor-specific TCR clusters were found. Study-wide results and limits: Shrinking CD4+ clones resided mostly in CM and EM, and CD8+ ones in EMRA. Contracting clones from day 15 to 85 showed balanced CD4/CD8; later expanders favored CD4+.

The germline V gene has CDR1 SGHTA and CDR2 FQGTGA. This CDR3 region has 13 residues. V shed 4 bases and J shed 8 bases, with 14 bases lying between them. This clonotype was picked up a small number of times. The antigen is unknown. Constant-segment-primed 5'RACE gave TCR alpha and TCR beta cDNA libraries with sample barcodes and UMIs. TCRdb re-called the 5' RACE reads with MiXCR, one entry per CDR3 protein. The top ten clones hold around a fifth of a sample with hundreds of thousands of distinct CDR3 sequences, 16% of them seen once. This sequence originates from a man between 18 and 35 years old who had mild COVID-19 (a few samples of this study predate the infection). Cell type and time point are not known. The sample was PBMCs or a T cell subset sorted from them (not recorded which). The V call is TRBV7-3, the J call TRBJ1-2, with D possibly being TRBD1 (6 bases). The DNA for the CDR3 is TGTGCCAGCAGCTCTGCACAGGGAGACGGCTACACCTTC. Amino acid sequence: CASSSAQGDGYTF. Together with reference TRBV7-3 and TRBJ1-2, the CDR3 gives the full variable domain: GAGVSQTPSNKVTEKGKYVELRCDPISGHTALYWYRQSLGQGPEFLIYFQGTGAADDSGLPNDRFFAVRPEGSVSTLKIQRTERGDSAVYLCASSSAQGDGYTFGSGTRLTVV.